These T cell receptor beta chains were read from a single sample in a study of control samples from healthy donors and cancer patients. TCRdb's table, derived via immunoSEQ multiplex PCR, lists solely in-frame clones and lacks some. This sample has approximately 110,000 clones, with 91% found just once. The sequencing input was blood. Receptors were obtained from a woman between 18 and 29 years old in good health. CDR3s include the opening cysteine and the closing phenylalanine or tryptophan. A D gene is named only where the DNA matches it firmly. The size of a clone is reported for some rows only, either as once, few or many, or as a class for expanded clones.

TRBJ1-1 TRBD1 TRBV19 few TGTGCCAGCGGAAATTCTGGGACAGGGCGGTCTGAAGCTTTCTTT CASGNSGTGRSEAFF
TRBJ2-7 . TRBV7-2 . TGTGCCAGCAGCTCCCCCTTCGAGCAGTACTTC CASSSPFEQYF
TRBJ2-7 TRBD1 TRBV7-6 . TGTGCCAGCAGCTTAGGCTCGGGACAGAGCTACGAGCAGTACTTC CASSLGSGQSYEQYF
TRBJ2-7 . TRBV29-1 . TGCAGCGTTCTCGGGGAAAACACCTACGAGCAGTACTTC CSVLGENTYEQYF
TRBJ2-7 . TRBV2 once TGTGCCAGCAACAGGGATACCTACGAGCAGTACTTC CASNRDTYEQYF
TRBJ1-2 . TRBV5-6 . TGTGCCAGTAGCTTGGGGACACACTATGGCTACACCTTC CASSLGTHYGYTF
TRBJ2-2 . TRBV6-5 . TGTGCCAGCAGCCATACATCTAACACCGGGGAGCTGTTTTTT CASSHTSNTGELFF
TRBJ2-3 . TRBV30 . TGTGCCTGGGGACCTTCTGGCGGCACAGATACGCAGTATTTT CAWGPSGGTDTQYF
TRBJ2-3 TRBD2 TRBV5-6 . TGTGCCAGCAGCTTGGCCGGGGGGGCCACAGATACGCAGTATTTT CASSLAGGATDTQYF
TRBJ1-1 . TRBV2 . TGTGCCAGTTGTTATAGGAGCCTGAACACTGAAGCTTTCTTT CASCYRSLNTEAFF
TRBJ2-3 TRBD2 TRBV14 . TGTGCCAGCAGCCAAGGGTGGGCGGGAGAGAAGTATTTT CASSQGWAGEKYF
TRBJ2-3 . TRBV7-3 . TGTGCCAGCAGCTTAACGGGGAGCACAGATACGCAGTATTTT CASSLTGSTDTQYF
TRBJ2-7 . TRBV7-9 . TGTGCCAGCAGTTGGGACCACTCCTACGAGCAGTACTTC CASSWDHSYEQYF
TRBJ2-1 TRBD2 TRBV12-5 . TGTGCTAGTGGTGCGGGACTAACCAATGAGCAGTTCTTC CASGAGLTNEQFF
TRBJ2-5 . TRBV6-2/TRBV6-3 . TGTGCCAGCAGTTATAGGGGGGCTGGCGAGACCCAGTACTTC CASSYRGAGETQYF
TRBJ1-1 . TRBV7-2 . TGTGCCAGCAGCTTAGGACGTATAGGGGCGCTTAGCACTGAAGCTTTCTTT CASSLGRIGALSTEAFF
TRBJ2-3 . TRBV4-2 . TGTGCCAGCAGCCAAGAAGGCTCGCGCACAGATACGCAGTATTTT CASSQEGSRTDTQYF
TRBJ2-3 TRBD2 TRBV5-6 . TGTGCCGTCACAAAAGGACTAGCGGGCACAGATACGCAGTATTTT CAVTKGLAGTDTQYF
TRBJ2-2 . TRBV5-1 . TGCGCCAGCAGCTTGCCAGGGGAGACCGGGGAGCTGTTTTTT CASSLPGETGELFF
TRBJ2-2 . TRBV4-2 few TGTGCCAGCAGCCAAAACAGCTTGAACACCGGGGAGCTGTTTTTT CASSQNSLNTGELFF
TRBJ2-5 TRBD2 TRBV28 . TGTGCCAGCAGTTCGGGACTAGCGGGAGGTGGGGAGACCCAGTACTTC CASSSGLAGGGETQYF
TRBJ1-1 . TRBV24-1 few TGTGCCACTCCCCCCTCCCCCCTGCCAGTCGAGAACACTGAAGCTTTCTTT CATPPSPLPVENTEAFF
TRBJ2-7 TRBD1 TRBV12-5 once TGTGCTAGTGGTTTGGGTCTCGGGACAGGGGGCTGGGAGCAGTACTTC CASGLGLGTGGWEQYF
TRBJ1-1 . TRBV19 . TGTGCCAGTAGTATAACAGGACCCACTGAAGCTTTCTTT CASSITGPTEAFF
TRBJ2-3 . TRBV29-1 once TGCAGCGTTGATGAGTTCTTCACAGATACGCAGTATTTT CSVDEFFTDTQYF
TRBJ2-5 TRBD1 TRBV5-1 once TGCGCCAGCAGCTCCGGGACAGGGGATAAGACCCAGTACTTC CASSSGTGDKTQYF
TRBJ1-2 TRBD1 TRBV2 once TGTGCCAGCGTGGTATGGGACAGGGACTATGGCTACACCTTC CASVVWDRDYGYTF
TRBJ2-7 TRBD2 TRBV4-1 . TGCGCCAGCAGCCAGGGACTAGCGGGGGAGCAGTACTTC CASSQGLAGEQYF
TRBJ2-5 TRBD1 TRBV25-1 . TGTGCCAGCAGTGAATCGCAGCCGGGACAGGGGAGAGAGACCCAGTACTTC CASSESQPGQGRETQYF
TRBJ2-2 TRBD1 TRBV12-5 . TGTGCTAGTGGTTTGGAAGAATGGACGGGACAGGGATACACCGGGGAGCTGTTTTTT CASGLEEWTGQGYTGELFF
TRBJ2-5 . TRBV2 . TGTGCCAGCAGTGGACAGGGAGGGCCCCAAGAGACCCAGTACTTC CASSGQGGPQETQYF
TRBJ1-2 . TRBV27 few TGTGCCAGCAGTTTATGGTGGGAACTCTATGGCTACACCTTC CASSLWWELYGYTF
TRBJ2-1 . TRBV3-1/TRBV3-2 . TGTGCCAGCAGCCAGGGTTTCTCCTACAATGAGCAGTTCTTC CASSQGFSYNEQFF
TRBJ2-1 . TRBV29-1 . TGCAGCGTTGAAGGGCGGAGCTCCTACAATGAGCAGTTCTTC CSVEGRSSYNEQFF
TRBJ2-5 TRBD1 TRBV7-9 once TGTGCCAGCAGCTTACTCCGACAGGGCTTAGAGACCCAGTACTTC CASSLLRQGLETQYF
TRBJ2-5 . TRBV28 . TGTGCCAGCAGGGGGGAAGGACAGAAAAGAGAGACCCAGTACTTC CASRGEGQKRETQYF
TRBJ2-1 . TRBV24-1 once TGTGCCACCAGCAAAAGTGATCGACCGAGTTACAATGAGCAGTTCTTC CATSKSDRPSYNEQFF
TRBJ1-2 . TRBV10-3 . TGTGCCATCAGTCCTGTACAGGGAATCTATGGCTACACCTTC CAISPVQGIYGYTF
TRBJ2-2 . TRBV21-1 . TGTGCCAGCAGCAAAGAGGTCTCAGGGGCCAGATGGAACACCGGGGAGCTGTTTTTT CASSKEVSGARWNTGELFF
TRBJ1-1 . TRBV7-8 once TGTGCCAGCAGCTTAGAGGCCGGGCGGCGGCACGCCCCAGAAGCTTTCTTT CASSLEAGRRHAPEAFF
TRBJ1-1 TRBD1 TRBV5-1 . TGCGCCAGTACCGGGACAGGCGAAGCTTTCTTT CASTGTGEAFF